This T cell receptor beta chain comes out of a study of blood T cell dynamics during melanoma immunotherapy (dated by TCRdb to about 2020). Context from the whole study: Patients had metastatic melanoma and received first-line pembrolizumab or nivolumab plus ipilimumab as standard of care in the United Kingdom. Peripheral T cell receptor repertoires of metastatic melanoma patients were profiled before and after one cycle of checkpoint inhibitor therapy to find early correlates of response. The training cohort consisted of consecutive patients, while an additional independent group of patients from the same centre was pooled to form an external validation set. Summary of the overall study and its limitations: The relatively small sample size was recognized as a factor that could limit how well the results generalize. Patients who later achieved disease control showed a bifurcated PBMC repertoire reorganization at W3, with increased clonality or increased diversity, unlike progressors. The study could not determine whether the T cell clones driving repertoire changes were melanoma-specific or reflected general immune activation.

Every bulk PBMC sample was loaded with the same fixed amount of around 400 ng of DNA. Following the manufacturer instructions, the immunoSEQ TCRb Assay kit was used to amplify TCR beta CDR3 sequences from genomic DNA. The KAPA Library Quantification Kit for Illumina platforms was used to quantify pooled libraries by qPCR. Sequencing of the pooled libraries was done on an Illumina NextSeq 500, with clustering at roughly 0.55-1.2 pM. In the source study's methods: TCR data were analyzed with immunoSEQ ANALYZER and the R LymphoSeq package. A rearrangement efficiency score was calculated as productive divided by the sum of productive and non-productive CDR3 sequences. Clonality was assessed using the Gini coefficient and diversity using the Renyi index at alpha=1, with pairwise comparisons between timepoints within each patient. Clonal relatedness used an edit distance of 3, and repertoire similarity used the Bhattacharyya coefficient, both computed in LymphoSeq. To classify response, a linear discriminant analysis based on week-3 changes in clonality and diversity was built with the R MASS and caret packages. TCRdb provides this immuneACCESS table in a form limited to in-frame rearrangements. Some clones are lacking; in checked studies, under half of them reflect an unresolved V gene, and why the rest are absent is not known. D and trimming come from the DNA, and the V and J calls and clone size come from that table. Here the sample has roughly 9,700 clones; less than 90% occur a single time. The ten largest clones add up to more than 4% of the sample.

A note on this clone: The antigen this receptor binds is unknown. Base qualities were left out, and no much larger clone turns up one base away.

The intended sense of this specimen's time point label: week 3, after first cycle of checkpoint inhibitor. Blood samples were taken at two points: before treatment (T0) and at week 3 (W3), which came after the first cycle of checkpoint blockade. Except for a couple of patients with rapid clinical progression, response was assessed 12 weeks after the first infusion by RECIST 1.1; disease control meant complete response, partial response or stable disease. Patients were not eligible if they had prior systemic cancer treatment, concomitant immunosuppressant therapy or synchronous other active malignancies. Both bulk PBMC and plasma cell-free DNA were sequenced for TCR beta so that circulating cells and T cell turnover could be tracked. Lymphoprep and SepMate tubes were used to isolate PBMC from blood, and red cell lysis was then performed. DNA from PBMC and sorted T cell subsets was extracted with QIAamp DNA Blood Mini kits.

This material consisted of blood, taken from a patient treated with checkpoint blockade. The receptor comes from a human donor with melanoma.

The CDR3 protein: CASSPWDREEKLFF. The sequenced DNA is TGTGCCAGCTCACCTTGGGACAGGGAGGAAAAACTGTTTTTT. Rearrangement joined TRBV18 to TRBJ1-4, and TRBD1 aligns with 9 junction nucleotides. From a lookup of the germline V gene, CDR1 and CDR2 are KGHSH and LQKENI. The CDR3 numbers 14 residues from cysteine through phenylalanine. Of all the DNA, just the CDR3 is kept, 42 bases in frame from base 1. Germline trimming: 3 bases from V, 8 bases from J; junction bases outside gene matches: 4.